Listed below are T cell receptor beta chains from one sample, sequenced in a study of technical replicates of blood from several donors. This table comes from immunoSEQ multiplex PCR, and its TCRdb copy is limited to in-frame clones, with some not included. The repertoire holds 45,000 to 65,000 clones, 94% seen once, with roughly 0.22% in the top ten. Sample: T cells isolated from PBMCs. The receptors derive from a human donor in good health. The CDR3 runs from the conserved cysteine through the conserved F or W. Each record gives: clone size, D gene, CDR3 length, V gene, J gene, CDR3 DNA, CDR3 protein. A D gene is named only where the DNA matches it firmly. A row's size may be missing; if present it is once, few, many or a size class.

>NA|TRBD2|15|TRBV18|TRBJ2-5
TGTGCCAGCTCACCCACTAGCGGGTTCCGGGAGACCCAGTACTTC
CASSPTSGFRETQYF
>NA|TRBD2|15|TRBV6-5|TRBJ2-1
TGTGCCACCCATGCCGGGGGGTTGAGGTATAATGAGCAGTTCTTC
CATHAGGLRYNEQFF
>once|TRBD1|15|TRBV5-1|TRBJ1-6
TGCGCCAGCAGCTTGGAGGGACAGGGGGCCTCACCCCTCCACTTT
CASSLEGQGASPLHF
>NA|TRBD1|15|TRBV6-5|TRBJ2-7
TGTGCCAGCAGTTCCTCGACAGGGCCCTCCTACGAGCAGTACTTC
CASSSSTGPSYEQYF
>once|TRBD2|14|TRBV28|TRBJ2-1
TGTGCCAGCGGGAGCGGGAGCTCCTACAATGAGCAGTTCTTC
CASGSGSSYNEQFF
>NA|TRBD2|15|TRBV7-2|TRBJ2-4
TGTGCCAGCAGCCCCCGGGCGGGAGGCGGGGACATTCAGTACTTC
CASSPRAGGGDIQYF
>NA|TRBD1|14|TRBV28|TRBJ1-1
TGTGCCAGCAGTTTTGATCCCCAAGGGGGCCAGAGGTTCTTT
CASSFDPQGGQRFF
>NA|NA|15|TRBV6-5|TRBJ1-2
TGTGCCAGCAGTGGAGGTCGGGTATCTAACTATGGCTACACCTTC
CASSGGRVSNYGYTF
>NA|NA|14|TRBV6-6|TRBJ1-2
TGTGCCAGCAGTATTCCCGGACTTCGGGATGGCTACACCTTC
CASSIPGLRDGYTF
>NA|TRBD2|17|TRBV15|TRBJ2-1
TGTGCCACCATCGTCAGAGGGGGAAGCGGGGGGTACAATGAGCAGTTCTTC
CATIVRGGSGGYNEQFF
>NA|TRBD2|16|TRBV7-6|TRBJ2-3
TGTGCCAGCAGCTTAGTCAGTAGCGGGGACCTGAATACGCAGTATTTT
CASSLVSSGDLNTQYF
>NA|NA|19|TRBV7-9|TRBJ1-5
TGTGCCAGCAGCCCAGGCCCCAGGTATCCTATCAATAGCAATCAGCCCCAGCATTTT
CASSPGPRYPINSNQPQHF
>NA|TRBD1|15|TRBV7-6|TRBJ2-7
TGTGCCAGCAGCTTAATAGGGACAGCCTACCACGAGCAGTACTTC
CASSLIGTAYHEQYF
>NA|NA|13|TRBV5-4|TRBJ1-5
TGTGCCAGCAGGAGACAGCCGGGGGAGCCCCAGCATTTT
CASRRQPGEPQHF
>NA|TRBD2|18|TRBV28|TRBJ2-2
TGTGCCAGCAGTTATCCCATGTTGACTAGCGCGAACACCGGGGAGCTGTTTTTT
CASSYPMLTSANTGELFF
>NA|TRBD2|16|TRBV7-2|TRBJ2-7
TGTGCCAGCAGCCCGGGGGGAAGCGGGAAGGCCTACGAGCAGTACTTC
CASSPGGSGKAYEQYF
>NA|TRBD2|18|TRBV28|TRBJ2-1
TGTGCCAGCAGTTTGCATTGGCCGACGGGAGGCCTTGACAATGAGCAGTTCTTC
CASSLHWPTGGLDNEQFF
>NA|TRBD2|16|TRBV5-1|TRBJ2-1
TGCGCCAGCAGCTTGGGGCTAGCGGGAGGGCCCAATGAGCAGTTCTTC
CASSLGLAGGPNEQFF
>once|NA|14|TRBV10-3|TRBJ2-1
TGTGCCATCAGTGACCGAGCGTCGGTGTCTGAGCAGTTCTTC
CAISDRASVSEQFF
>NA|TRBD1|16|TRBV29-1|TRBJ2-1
TGCAGCGTTGATCCGGGACAGAAGAGCTCCTACAATGAGCAGTTCTTC
CSVDPGQKSSYNEQFF
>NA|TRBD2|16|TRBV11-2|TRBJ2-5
TGTGCCAGCAGCTTAGAACCCCCCGGGGGGCAAGAGACCCAGTACTTC
CASSLEPPGGQETQYF
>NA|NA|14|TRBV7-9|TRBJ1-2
TGTGCCAGCAGCTCCAGGGACAAATACTATGGCTACACCTTC
CASSSRDKYYGYTF
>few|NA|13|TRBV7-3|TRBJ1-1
TGTGCCAGCAGCAAGGACAGAAACACTGAAGCTTTCTTT
CASSKDRNTEAFF
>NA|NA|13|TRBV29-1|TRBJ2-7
TGCAGCGTTAAGAGTAGTACCCTCTACGAGCAGTACTTC
CSVKSSTLYEQYF
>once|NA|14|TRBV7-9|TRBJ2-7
TGTGCCAGCAGCTTACGGGGTGCCTCCTACGAGCAGTACTTC
CASSLRGASYEQYF
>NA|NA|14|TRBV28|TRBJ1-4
TGTGCCAGCAGTTCCCAGGGCTTAAGGGAAAAACTGTTTTTT
CASSSQGLREKLFF
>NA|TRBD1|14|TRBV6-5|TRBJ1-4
TGTGCCAGCAGTTACCAGGGGGAAGTGGAAAAACTGTTTTTT
CASSYQGEVEKLFF
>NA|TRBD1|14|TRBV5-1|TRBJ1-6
TGCGCCAGCAGCTTGGACAGGGGGCCGTCACCCCTCCACTTT
CASSLDRGPSPLHF
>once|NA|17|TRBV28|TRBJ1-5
TGTGCCAGCAGCTTAACTCCACCGGGACTGATCAATCAGCCCCAGCATTTT
CASSLTPPGLINQPQHF
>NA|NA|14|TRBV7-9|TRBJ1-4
TGTGCCAGCAGCCAGGATTCAACTAATGAAAAACTGTTTTTT
CASSQDSTNEKLFF
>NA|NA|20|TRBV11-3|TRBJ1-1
TGTGCCAGCAGCTTACAGGGAGGGGACGGGGCGGTGAAAGTAAGCACTGAAGCTTTCTTT
CASSLQGGDGAVKVSTEAFF
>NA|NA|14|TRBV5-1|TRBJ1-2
TGCGCCAGCAGCTTGGCGGGGGAAGGCTCTGGCTACACCTTC
CASSLAGEGSGYTF
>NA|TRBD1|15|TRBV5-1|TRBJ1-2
TGCGCCAGCAGCCCCAGGACAGGGGGGGGGTATGGCTACACCTTC
CASSPRTGGGYGYTF
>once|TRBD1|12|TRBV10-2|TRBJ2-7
TGCGCCAGCAGCGGGGACAGATACGAGCAGTACTTC
CASSGDRYEQYF
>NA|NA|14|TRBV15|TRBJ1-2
TGTGCCACCAGCAGAGACGGACAGCTCTATGGCTACACCTTC
CATSRDGQLYGYTF